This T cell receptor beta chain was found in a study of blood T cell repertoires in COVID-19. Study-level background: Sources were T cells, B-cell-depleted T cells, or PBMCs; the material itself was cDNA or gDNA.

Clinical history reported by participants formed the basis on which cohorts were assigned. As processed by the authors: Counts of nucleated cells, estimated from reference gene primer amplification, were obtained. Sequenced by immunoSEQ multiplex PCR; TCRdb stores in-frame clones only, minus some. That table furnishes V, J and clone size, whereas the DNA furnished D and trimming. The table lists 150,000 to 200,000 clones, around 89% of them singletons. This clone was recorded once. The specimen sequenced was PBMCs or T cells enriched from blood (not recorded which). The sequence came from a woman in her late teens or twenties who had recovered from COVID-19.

The CDR3 DNA reads TGTGCCAGCAGCTTGGCGGGCGGGAGAACAAGCAATGAGCAGTTCTTC. Translated, it gives CASSLAGGRTSNEQFF. The chain has TRBV11-2 and TRBJ2-1; 7 bases match TRBD2. After removal of 3 bases from V and 6 bases from J, the junction contained 11 bases not matched to a gene. The germline V gene encodes CDR1 SGHAT and CDR2 FQNNGV. CDR3 length: 16 amino acids.